This record covers a single TCR beta chain. Generated by immunoSEQ multiplex PCR, the TCRdb table keeps only in-frame clones and is missing some. Altogether 58,000 or so clones are present, over 75% being singletons, with the ten largest covering less than 2%. Germline V CDR1 and CDR2: SGHRS, YFSETQ. V gave up 3 bases and J gave up 0 bases; unmatched junction bases: 6. The CDR3 has 16 residues. This specimen comes from a study of T cell changes during pregnancy in multiple sclerosis. The clonotype was recovered from a female donor with multiple sclerosis, enrolled in a pregnancy study. The source material was peripheral blood, sampled after pregnancy. The rearrangement joins TRBV5-1 to TRBJ2-1; 7 bases fit TRBD2. For the CDR3, the DNA is TGCGCCAGCAGCTCTAGCGGAACAACCTCCTACAATGAGCAGTTCTTC. Translating it yields CASSSSGTTSYNEQFF.